The sample holds many counts of the clone carrying this T cell receptor (beta chain). The antigen remains unidentified. These data originate in a study of breast tumors, draining lymph nodes, adjacent tissues. General study findings and limits: Tumor repertoires ranked between lymph nodes and nontumor tissue in diversity, with V and J gene preferences. That most tumor T cells come from lymph nodes remained unproven.

The lymph nodes were axillary draining lymph nodes from breast cancer patients. TCRdb redid the calling of the multiplex PCR reads with MiXCR, one entry per CDR3 protein. The sample lists approximately 100,000 distinct CDR3 sequences, 21% occurring once. Trimming removed 5 bases from V and 8 bases from J; junction bases left unmatched: 8. Germline V gene lookup returns CDR1 SGHAT and CDR2 FQNNGV. This CDR3 has 13 amino acids. This chain connects TRBV11-2 to TRBJ1-2, with TRBD1 matching over 7 bases. The specimen sequenced was axillary lymph node tissue. The sequence derives from a female donor with breast cancer. Some clones in this sample may be carry-over from other donors' samples. The CDR3 here is CASSPQGQSGYTF. CDR3 bases: TGTGCCAGCAGCCCCCAGGGACAGTCCGGCTACACCTTC.